This T cell receptor beta chain came from a study of blood T cell repertoires in COVID-19. As for the study in general: Samples taken during acute and convalescent COVID-19 were collected in the United States, Italy and Spain. PBMCs, B-cell-depleted T cells, or T cells were the source of the cDNA or gDNA that made up the material.

Generated by immunoSEQ multiplex PCR, the TCRdb table keeps only in-frame clones and is missing some. The sample includes just over 300,000 clones, roughly 89% of them seen just once. Germline V gene sequence: CDR1 LNHDA, CDR2 SQIVND (reference sequence). Unmatched junction bases numbered 10, after V lost 6 bases and J lost 3 bases. The CDR3 has 15 amino acids. The rearrangement uses TRBV19 and TRBJ1-1; the match to TRBD1 covers 7 bases. The origin of this receptor is a woman in her late teens or twenties with acute COVID-19. The specimen was PBMCs or T cells enriched from blood (not recorded which). CDR3 amino acids: CASRRTGTAYTEAFF. The CDR3 bases are TGTGCCAGTAGAAGGACCGGGACAGCCTACACTGAAGCTTTCTTT.